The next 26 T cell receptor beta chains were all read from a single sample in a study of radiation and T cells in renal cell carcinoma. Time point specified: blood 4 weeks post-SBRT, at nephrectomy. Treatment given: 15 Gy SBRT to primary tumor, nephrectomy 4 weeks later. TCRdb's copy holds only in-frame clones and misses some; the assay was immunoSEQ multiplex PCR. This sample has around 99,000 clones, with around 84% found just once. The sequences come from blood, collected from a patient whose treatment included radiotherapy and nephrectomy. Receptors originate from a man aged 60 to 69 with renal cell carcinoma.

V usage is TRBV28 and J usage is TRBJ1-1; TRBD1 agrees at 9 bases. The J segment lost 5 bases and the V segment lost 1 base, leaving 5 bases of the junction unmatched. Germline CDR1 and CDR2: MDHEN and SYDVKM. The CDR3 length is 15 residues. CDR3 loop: CASSLFGTGKTEAFF. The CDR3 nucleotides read TGTGCCAGCAGTTTATTTGGGACAGGGAAAACTGAAGCTTTCTTT.

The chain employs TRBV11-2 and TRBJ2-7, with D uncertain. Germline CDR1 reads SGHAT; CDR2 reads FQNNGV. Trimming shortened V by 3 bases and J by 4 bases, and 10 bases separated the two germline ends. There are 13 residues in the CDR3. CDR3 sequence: CASSFAAAYEQYF. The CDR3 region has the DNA TGTGCCAGCAGCTTCGCGGCAGCTTACGAGCAGTACTTC.

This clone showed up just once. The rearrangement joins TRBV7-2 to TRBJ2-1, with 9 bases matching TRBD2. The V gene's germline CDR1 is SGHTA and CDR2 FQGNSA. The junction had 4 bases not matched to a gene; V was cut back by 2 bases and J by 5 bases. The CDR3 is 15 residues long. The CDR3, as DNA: TGTGCCAGCAGCTTAAAACTAGCGGGTAACAATGAGCAGTTCTTC. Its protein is CASSLKLAGNNEQFF.

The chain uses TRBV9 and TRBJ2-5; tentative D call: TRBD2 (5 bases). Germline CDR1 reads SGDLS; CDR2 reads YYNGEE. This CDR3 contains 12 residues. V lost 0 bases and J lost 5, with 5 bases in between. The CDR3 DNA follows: TGTGCCAGCAGCGTAGGAGGGGAGACCCAGTACTTC. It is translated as CASSVGGETQYF.

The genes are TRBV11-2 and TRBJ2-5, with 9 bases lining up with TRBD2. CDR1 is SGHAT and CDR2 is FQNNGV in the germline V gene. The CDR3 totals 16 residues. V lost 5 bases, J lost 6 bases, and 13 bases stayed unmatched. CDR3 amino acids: CASSPSGAGGRKTQYF. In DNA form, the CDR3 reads TGTGCCAGCAGCCCCTCCGGGGCGGGAGGGAGGAAGACCCAGTACTTC.

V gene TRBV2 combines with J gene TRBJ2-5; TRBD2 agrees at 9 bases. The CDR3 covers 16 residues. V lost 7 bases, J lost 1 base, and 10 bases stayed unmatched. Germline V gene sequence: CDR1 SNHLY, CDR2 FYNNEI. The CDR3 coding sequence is TGTGCCAGCACTTCGGCAAGAGCGGGAGGCCAAGAGACCCAGTACTTC. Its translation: CASTSARAGGQETQYF. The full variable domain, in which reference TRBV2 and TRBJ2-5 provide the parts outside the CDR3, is EPEVTQTPSHQVTQMGQEVILRCVPISNHLYFYWYRQILGQKVEFLVSFYNNEISEKSEIFDDQFSVERPDGSNFTLKIRSTKLEDSAMYFCASTSARAGGQETQYFGPGTRLLVL.

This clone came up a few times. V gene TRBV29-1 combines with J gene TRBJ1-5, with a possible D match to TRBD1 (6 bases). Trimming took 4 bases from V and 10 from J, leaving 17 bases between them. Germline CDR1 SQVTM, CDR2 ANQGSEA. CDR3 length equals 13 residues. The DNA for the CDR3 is TGCAGCGTTGGCGTCGAGGGGGATGGACCCCAGCATTTT. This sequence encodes CSVGVEGDGPQHF.

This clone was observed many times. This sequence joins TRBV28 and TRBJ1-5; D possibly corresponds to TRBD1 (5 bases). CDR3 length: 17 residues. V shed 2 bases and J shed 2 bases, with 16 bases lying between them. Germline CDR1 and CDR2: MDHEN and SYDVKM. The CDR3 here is CASSLIFGGTGNQPQHF. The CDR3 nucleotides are TGTGCCAGCAGTTTAATCTTCGGGGGTACCGGCAATCAGCCCCAGCATTTT.

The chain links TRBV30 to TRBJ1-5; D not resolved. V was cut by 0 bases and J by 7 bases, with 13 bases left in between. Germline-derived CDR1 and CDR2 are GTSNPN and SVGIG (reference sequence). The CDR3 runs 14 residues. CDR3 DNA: TGTGCCTGGAGTGTTAAAGGGCGGGAACAGCCCCAGCATTTT. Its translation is CAWSVKGREQPQHF.

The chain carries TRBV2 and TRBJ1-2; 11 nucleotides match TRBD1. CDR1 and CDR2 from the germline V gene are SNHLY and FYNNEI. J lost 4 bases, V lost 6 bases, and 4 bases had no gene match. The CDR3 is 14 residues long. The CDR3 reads CASRKDRGLYGYTF. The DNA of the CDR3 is TGTGCCAGCAGAAAGGACAGGGGGCTCTATGGCTACACCTTC.

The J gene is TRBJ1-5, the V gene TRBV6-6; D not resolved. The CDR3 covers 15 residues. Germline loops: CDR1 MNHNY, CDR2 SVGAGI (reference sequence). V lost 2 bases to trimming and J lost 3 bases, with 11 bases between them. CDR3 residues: CASSYDSSNNQPQHF. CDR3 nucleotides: TGTGCCAGCAGTTACGATTCCAGCAACAATCAGCCCCAGCATTTT.

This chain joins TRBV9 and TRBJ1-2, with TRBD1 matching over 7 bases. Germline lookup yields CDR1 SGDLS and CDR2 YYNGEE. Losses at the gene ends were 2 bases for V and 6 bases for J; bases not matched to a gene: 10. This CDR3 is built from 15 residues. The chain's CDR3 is CASSVWDSPGDGYTF. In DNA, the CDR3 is TGTGCCAGCAGCGTCTGGGACAGCCCAGGGGATGGCTACACCTTC.

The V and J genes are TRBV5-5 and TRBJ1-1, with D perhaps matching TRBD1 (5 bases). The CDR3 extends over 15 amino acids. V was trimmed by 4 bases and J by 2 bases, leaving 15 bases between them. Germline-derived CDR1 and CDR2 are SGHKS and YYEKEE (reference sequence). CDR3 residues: CASSPGARTNTEAFF. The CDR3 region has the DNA TGTGCCAGCAGCCCTGGGGCCAGAACAAACACTGAAGCTTTCTTT.

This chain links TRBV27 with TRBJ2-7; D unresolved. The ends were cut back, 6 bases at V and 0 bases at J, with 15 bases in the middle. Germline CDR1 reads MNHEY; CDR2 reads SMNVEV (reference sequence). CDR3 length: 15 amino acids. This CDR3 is CASSPAAASSYEQYF. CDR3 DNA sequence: TGTGCCAGCAGCCCCGCCGCCGCAAGCTCCTACGAGCAGTACTTC.

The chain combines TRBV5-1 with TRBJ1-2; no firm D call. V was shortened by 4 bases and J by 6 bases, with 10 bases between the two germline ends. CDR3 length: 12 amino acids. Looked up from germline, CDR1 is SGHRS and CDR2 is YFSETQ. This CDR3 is CASSIDNNGYTF. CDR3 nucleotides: TGCGCCAGCAGCATTGACAACAATGGCTACACCTTC.

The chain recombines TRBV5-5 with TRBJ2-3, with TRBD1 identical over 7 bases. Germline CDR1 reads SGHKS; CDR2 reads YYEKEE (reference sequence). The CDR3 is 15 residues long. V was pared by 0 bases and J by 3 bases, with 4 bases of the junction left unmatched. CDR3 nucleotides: TGTGCCAGCAGCTTGGTTTTCAGGGGGACAGATACGCAGTATTTT. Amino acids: CASSLVFRGTDTQYF.

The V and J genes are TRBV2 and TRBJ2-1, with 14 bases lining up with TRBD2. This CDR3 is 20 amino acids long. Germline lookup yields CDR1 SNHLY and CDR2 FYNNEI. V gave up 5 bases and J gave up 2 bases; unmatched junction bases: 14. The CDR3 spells CASSPHRGLAGVLPYNEQFF. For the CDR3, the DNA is TGTGCCAGCAGTCCTCACCGGGGACTAGCGGGAGTTCTTCCCTACAATGAGCAGTTCTTC. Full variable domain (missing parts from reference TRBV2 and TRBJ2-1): EPEVTQTPSHQVTQMGQEVILRCVPISNHLYFYWYRQILGQKVEFLVSFYNNEISEKSEIFDDQFSVERPDGSNFTLKIRSTKLEDSAMYFCASSPHRGLAGVLPYNEQFFGPGTRLTVL.

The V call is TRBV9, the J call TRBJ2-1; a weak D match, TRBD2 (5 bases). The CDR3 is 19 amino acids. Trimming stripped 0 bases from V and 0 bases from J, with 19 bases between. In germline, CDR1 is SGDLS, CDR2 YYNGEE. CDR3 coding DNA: TGTGCCAGCAGCGTAGAGCCGGGGTCTCATTCCGCCTCCTACAATGAGCAGTTCTTC. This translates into CASSVEPGSHSASYNEQFF.

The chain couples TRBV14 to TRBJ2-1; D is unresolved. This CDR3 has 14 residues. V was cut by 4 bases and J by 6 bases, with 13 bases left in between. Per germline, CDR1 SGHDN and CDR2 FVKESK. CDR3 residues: CASSRRTTVNEQFF. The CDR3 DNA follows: TGTGCCAGCAGCCGAAGGACCACAGTCAATGAGCAGTTCTTC.

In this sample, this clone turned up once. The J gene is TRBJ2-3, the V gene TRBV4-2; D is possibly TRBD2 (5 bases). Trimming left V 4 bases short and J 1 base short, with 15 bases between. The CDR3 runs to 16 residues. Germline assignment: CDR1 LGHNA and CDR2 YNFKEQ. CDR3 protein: CASSPGFSPGTDTQYF. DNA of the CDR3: TGTGCCAGCAGCCCGGGGTTTTCTCCGGGCACAGATACGCAGTATTTT.

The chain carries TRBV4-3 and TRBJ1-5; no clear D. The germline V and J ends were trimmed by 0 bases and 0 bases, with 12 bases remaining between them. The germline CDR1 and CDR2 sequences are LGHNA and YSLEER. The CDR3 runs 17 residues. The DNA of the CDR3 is TGCGCCAGCAGCCAAGACGCGGGCCGGACTAGCAATCAGCCCCAGCATTTT. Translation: CASSQDAGRTSNQPQHF.

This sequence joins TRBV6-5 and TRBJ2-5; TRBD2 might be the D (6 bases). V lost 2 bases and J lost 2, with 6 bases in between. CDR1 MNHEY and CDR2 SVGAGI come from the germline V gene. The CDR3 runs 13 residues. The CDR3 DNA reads TGTGCCAGCAGTTACCGGGAGCAAGAGACCCAGTACTTC. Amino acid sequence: CASSYREQETQYF.

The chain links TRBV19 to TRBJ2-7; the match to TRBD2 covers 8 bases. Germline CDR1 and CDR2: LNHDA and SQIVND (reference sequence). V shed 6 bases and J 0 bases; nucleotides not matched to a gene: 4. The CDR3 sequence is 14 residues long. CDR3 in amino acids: CASSVAGTSYEQYF. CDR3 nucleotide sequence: TGTGCCAGTAGCGTAGCGGGAACCTCCTACGAGCAGTACTTC.

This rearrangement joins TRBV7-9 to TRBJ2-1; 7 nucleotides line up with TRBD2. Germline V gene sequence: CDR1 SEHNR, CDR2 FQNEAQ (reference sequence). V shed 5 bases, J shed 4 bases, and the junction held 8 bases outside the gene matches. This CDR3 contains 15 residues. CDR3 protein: CASSRAGVLYNEQFF. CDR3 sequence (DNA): TGTGCCAGCAGCCGTGCGGGGGTCCTTTACAATGAGCAGTTCTTC.

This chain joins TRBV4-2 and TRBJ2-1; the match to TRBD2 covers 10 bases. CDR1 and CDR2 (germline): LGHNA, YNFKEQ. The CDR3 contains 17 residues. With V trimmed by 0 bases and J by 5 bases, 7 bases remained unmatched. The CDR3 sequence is CASSQELTSGRNNEQFF. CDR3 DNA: TGTGCCAGCAGCCAAGAACTGACTAGCGGGCGAAACAATGAGCAGTTCTTC.

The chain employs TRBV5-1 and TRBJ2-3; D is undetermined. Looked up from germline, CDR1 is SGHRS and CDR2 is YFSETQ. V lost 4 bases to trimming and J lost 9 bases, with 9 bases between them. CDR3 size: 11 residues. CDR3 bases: TGCGCCAGCAGCACCGGCCTAACGCAGTATTTT. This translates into CASSTGLTQYF.